The 31 T cell receptor beta chains listed next were all sequenced from one sample in a study of blood T cell repertoires in COVID-19. The table came from immunoSEQ multiplex PCR; TCRdb's copy has only in-frame clones and leaves some out. This sample yields hundreds of thousands of clones, of which around nine tenths are seen a single time; roughly 1.7% belongs to the top ten. The specimen sequenced was PBMCs or T cells enriched from blood (not recorded which). The receptors come from a woman aged 45-65 years who had recovered from COVID-19.

The chain carries TRBV6-1 and TRBJ1-5; D is unresolved. Trimming took 2 bases from V and 9 from J, leaving 14 bases between them. CDR1 and CDR2 from the germline V gene are MNHNS and SASEGT. The CDR3 spans 14 residues. CDR3 DNA sequence: TGTGCCAGCAGTGAAACGAGGGCCGATACGCCCCAGCATTTT. It translates to CASSETRADTPQHF.

The chain is built from TRBV7-3 and TRBJ1-1, with 7 bases lining up with TRBD1. Trimming took 4 bases from V and 7 from J; bases not matched to a gene: 9. The CDR3 contains 14 residues. The germline V gene has CDR1 SGHTA and CDR2 FQGTGA. The CDR3 reads CASSSTGRVGEAFF. The CDR3, as DNA: TGTGCCAGCAGCTCGACAGGGCGAGTCGGTGAAGCTTTCTTT.

This clone appeared a few times. This chain joins TRBV5-4 and TRBJ2-1, with 15 positions matching TRBD2. CDR1 and CDR2 (germline): SGHNT, YYREEE (reference sequence). The CDR3 has 20 residues. The V and J ends lost 3 bases and 5 bases, in that order; junction bases with no gene match: 15. The CDR3 DNA is TGTGCCAGCAGCTCACGGACTAGCGGGAGGGCCACCGGTAGCCACAATGAGCAGTTCTTC. Translating it yields CASSSRTSGRATGSHNEQFF.

The chain couples TRBV7-8 to TRBJ2-1; 9 bases align to TRBD2. The junction had 6 bases not matched to a gene; V was cut back by 4 bases and J by 2 bases. Germline loops: CDR1 SGHVS, CDR2 FQNEAQ. The CDR3 is 16 amino acids. CDR3 region: CASSSQAGGTYNEQFF. Here the CDR3 DNA reads TGTGCCAGCAGCTCCCAAGCGGGAGGAACCTACAATGAGCAGTTCTTC.

The chain links TRBV11-2 to TRBJ1-1; 7 nucleotides agree with TRBD1. The CDR3 is made up of 14 amino acids. After removal of 5 bases from V and 4 bases from J, the junction contained 7 bases not matched to a gene. Germline CDR1 reads SGHAT; CDR2 reads FQNNGV. CDR3 amino acids: CASSGFRGVTEAFF. CDR3 sequence (DNA): TGTGCCAGCAGCGGCTTCAGGGGGGTCACTGAAGCTTTCTTT. Drawing the rest from reference TRBV11-2 and TRBJ1-1, the complete variable domain is EAGVAQSPRYKIIEKRQSVAFWCNPISGHATLYWYQQILGQGPKLLIQFQNNGVVDDSQLPKDRFSAERLKGVDSTLKIQPAKLEDSAVYLCASSGFRGVTEAFFGQGTRLTVV.

V usage is TRBV5-1 and J usage is TRBJ2-7, with D unresolved. Trimming took 0 bases from V and 3 from J, leaving 10 bases between them. Germline loops: CDR1 SGHRS, CDR2 YFSETQ. The CDR3 has 14 amino acids. The CDR3 DNA sequence: TGCGCCAGCAGCTTGGGTGGCGACTTCTACGAGCAGTACTTC. Translated, it gives CASSLGGDFYEQYF.

This clone occurred once. The chain combines TRBV28 with TRBJ2-3; D uncertain. Germline lookup yields CDR1 MDHEN and CDR2 SYDVKM. The CDR3 sequence is 12 residues long. With 5 bases removed from V and 6 bases from J, the gap between germline ends came to 9 bases. As DNA, the CDR3 is TGTGCCAGCAGTCCCCGTGTGGATACGCAGTATTTT. Translation gives CASSPRVDTQYF. Supplemented by reference TRBV28 and TRBJ2-3, the full variable domain reads DVKVTQSSRYLVKRTGEKVFLECVQDMDHENMFWYRQDPGLGLRLIYFSYDVKMKEKGDIPEGYSVSREKKERFSLILESASTNQTSMYLCASSPRVDTQYFGPGTRLTVL.

The chain recombines TRBV5-1 with TRBJ1-1; TRBD1 might be the D (6 bases). V was pared by 2 bases and J by 8 bases, with 22 bases between. There are 16 residues in the CDR3. The germline V gene has CDR1 SGHRS and CDR2 YFSETQ. The CDR3: CASSFRDIYGLGEAFF. The CDR3 DNA is TGCGCCAGCAGCTTCCGGGACATTTATGGGCTTGGGGAAGCTTTCTTT.

In its sample, this clone was seen a few times. V gene TRBV2 combines with J gene TRBJ1-1; tentative D call: TRBD1 (6 bases). Between the trimmed V and J ends, which lost 7 bases and 3 bases, there was a span of 12 bases. The CDR3 runs to 13 residues. Looked up from germline, CDR1 is SNHLY and CDR2 is FYNNEI. CDR3: CASKPPGDTEAFF. CDR3 bases: TGTGCCAGCAAACCCCCAGGGGACACTGAAGCTTTCTTT.

The chain employs TRBV20-1 and TRBJ2-2; D is ambiguous. V lost 2 bases to trimming and J lost 10 bases, with 8 bases between them. The CDR3 length is 11 residues. Germline assignment: CDR1 DFQATT and CDR2 SNEGSKA (reference sequence). CDR3 in amino acids: CSARPSEELFF. In DNA, the CDR3 is TGCAGTGCTAGACCGAGTGAGGAGCTGTTTTTT.

As for this clone: The junction and the germline gene differ at one end; a read error may be behind it. The chain recombines TRBV7-7 with TRBJ2-5; TRBD1 matches 9 bases. The length of the CDR3 is 17 residues. The V gene's germline CDR1 is SSHAT and CDR2 FNYEAQ (reference sequence). CDR3 amino acids: CASSLAWTTGGQETQYF. As DNA, the CDR3 is TGTGCTAGCAGCTTAGCGTGGACGACAGGGGGACAAGAGACCCAGTACTTC.

The DNA of the CDR3 is TGTGCCAGCAGCCTGGCAGGGTCAGGAGAGACCCAGTACTTC. It translates to CASSLAGSGETQYF. The J gene is TRBJ2-5, the V gene TRBV5-5, with D perhaps matching TRBD1 (5 bases). The V gene's germline CDR1 is SGHKS and CDR2 YYEKEE (reference sequence). V was clipped by 4 bases and J by 4 bases, with 14 bases between them. The CDR3 is 14 amino acids.

The rearrangement joins TRBV3-1 (or the pseudogene TRBV3-2) to TRBJ2-7; 8 bases match TRBD2. Germline CDR1 reads LGHDT; CDR2 reads YNNKEL (reference sequence). The V gene end was trimmed by 0 bases and the J gene end by 2 bases; junction bases not matched to a gene: 18. The CDR3 covers 20 residues. The CDR3 loop is CASSQDPIWAGGEITYEQYF. CDR3 sequence (DNA): TGTGCCAGCAGCCAAGATCCGATATGGGCGGGGGGTGAAATAACCTACGAGCAGTACTTC.

A few counts support this clone. The chain uses TRBV28 and TRBJ1-2, with 8 bases identical to TRBD1. This CDR3 spans 14 amino acids. Unmatched junction bases numbered 8, after V lost 7 bases and J lost 4 bases. CDR1 MDHEN and CDR2 SYDVKM come from the germline V gene. The CDR3, as DNA: TGTGCCAGCATGGGGAACAGGGGGGGCTATGGCTACACCTTC. Translated: CASMGNRGGYGYTF.

This rearrangement joins TRBV4-1 to TRBJ1-2; D is perhaps TRBD1 (5 bases). Germline lookup yields CDR1 MGHRA and CDR2 YSYEKL. Trimming stripped 1 base from V and 4 bases from J, with 16 bases between. The CDR3 has 16 amino acids. CDR3 DNA: TGCGCCAGCAGCCAAGCAGGGCCCCCTCCCCTCTATGGCTACACCTTC. Translated: CASSQAGPPPLYGYTF.

This chain joins TRBV3-1 (or the pseudogene TRBV3-2) and TRBJ1-5; D gene ambiguous. This CDR3 spans 14 amino acids. Trimming cost V 4 bases and J 0 bases, with 7 bases left between them. In germline, CDR1 is LGHDT, CDR2 YNNKEL (reference sequence). In nucleotides, the CDR3 is TGTGCCAGCAGCCGAGGTAGTAGCAATCAGCCCCAGCATTTT. Translated: CASSRGSSNQPQHF.

V and J are TRBV5-1 and TRBJ2-5; a weak D match, TRBD2 (5 bases). Looked up from germline, CDR1 is SGHRS and CDR2 is YFSETQ. V lost 2 bases to trimming and J lost 4 bases, with 21 bases between them. The CDR3 loop spans 17 amino acids. The CDR3 loop is CASSLPSSQIQRETQYF. DNA for the CDR3: TGCGCCAGCAGCTTACCTAGCAGCCAGATCCAAAGAGAGACCCAGTACTTC.

This clone has just a few counts. The V and J genes are TRBV5-1 and TRBJ1-3, with D maybe TRBD1 (6 bases). V lost 1 base to trimming and J lost 1 base, with 9 bases between them. This CDR3 comprises 15 residues. Germline CDR1 SGHRS, CDR2 YFSETQ. CDR3 DNA: TGCGCCAGCAGCTTGACGGACAGTTCTGGAAACACCATATATTTT. Residues: CASSLTDSSGNTIYF.

The chain couples TRBV28 to TRBJ2-7; 7 bases agree with TRBD1. The CDR3 length is 18 residues. The ends lost 4 bases at V and 2 bases at J; junction bases unmatched: 17. CDR1 MDHEN and CDR2 SYDVKM come from the germline V gene. The CDR3 sequence: CASSSPLLTGDLPYEQYF. The CDR3 region has the DNA TGTGCCAGCAGTTCTCCTTTATTAACAGGGGATCTCCCCTACGAGCAGTACTTC.

V gene TRBV5-1 combines with J gene TRBJ1-3; 8 bases line up with TRBD1. CDR3 size: 15 residues. V dropped 4 bases and J dropped 0; count of bases not matched to a gene: 3. Germline lookup yields CDR1 SGHRS and CDR2 YFSETQ. The CDR3 sequence is CASSVTGGSGNTIYF. CDR3 sequence (DNA): TGCGCCAGCAGCGTCACAGGGGGCTCTGGAAACACCATATATTTT.

This chain joins TRBV2 and TRBJ1-4, with D unresolved. The V and J ends lost 5 bases and 3 bases respectively, with 10 bases between them. The CDR3 extends over 14 amino acids. Germline V CDR1 and CDR2: SNHLY, FYNNEI. As DNA, the CDR3 is TGTGCCAGCAGTTCCCGGGTGCCTAATGAAAAACTGTTTTTT. Translating it yields CASSSRVPNEKLFF.

This rearrangement joins TRBV7-2 to TRBJ2-7; 14 nucleotides align to TRBD2. The CDR3 runs to 16 residues. CDR1 and CDR2 (germline): SGHTA, FQGNSA. The ends lost 4 bases at V and 6 bases at J; junction bases unmatched: 8. The CDR3 DNA sequence: TGTGCCAGCAGCTCTCGACTAGCGGGAGGGGTGGGCGAGCAGTACTTC. Protein product: CASSSRLAGGVGEQYF.

The chain couples TRBV5-1 to TRBJ2-1; TRBD2 agrees at 10 bases. The CDR3 is 20 amino acids. Per germline, CDR1 SGHRS and CDR2 YFSETQ. Trimming cost V 0 bases and J 0 bases; bases outside gene matches: 12. CDR3 in amino acids: CASSLGPAGGVPSSYNEQFF. Written as DNA, the CDR3 is TGCGCCAGCAGCTTGGGGCCAGCGGGAGGGGTCCCAAGCTCCTACAATGAGCAGTTCTTC.

V usage is TRBV2 and J usage is TRBJ2-4; TRBD1 might be the D (6 bases). CDR3 length equals 14 residues. Germline lookup yields CDR1 SNHLY and CDR2 FYNNEI. V was clipped by 8 bases and J by 7 bases, with 18 bases between them. The CDR3 loop reads CASHRESTTNIQYF. The CDR3, as DNA: TGTGCCAGCCACAGGGAGTCGACCACTAACATTCAGTACTTC. Full variable domain (outside the CDR3, taken from reference TRBV2 and TRBJ2-4): EPEVTQTPSHQVTQMGQEVILRCVPISNHLYFYWYRQILGQKVEFLVSFYNNEISEKSEIFDDQFSVERPDGSNFTLKIRSTKLEDSAMYFCASHRESTTNIQYFGAGTRLSVL.

V gene TRBV2 combines with J gene TRBJ2-1; a possible D gene is TRBD2 (6 bases). CDR1 and CDR2 (germline): SNHLY, FYNNEI. The CDR3 totals 15 residues. V dropped 4 bases and J dropped 3 bases, with 13 bases sitting between them. CDR3 protein: CASSGSRGSYNEQFF. CDR3 DNA sequence: TGTGCCAGCAGTGGTTCGCGGGGAAGCTACAATGAGCAGTTCTTC.

V is TRBV5-4 and J is TRBJ2-2; TRBD1 matches 7 bases. V was pared by 4 bases and J by 4 bases, with 10 bases of the junction left unmatched. The germline CDR1 and CDR2 sequences are SGHNT and YYREEE (reference sequence). There are 16 residues in the CDR3. CDR3 loop: CASSTRRQGPTGELFF. The CDR3 DNA reads as TGTGCCAGCAGCACCCGCCGACAGGGCCCCACCGGGGAGCTGTTTTTT.

The chain couples TRBV5-4 to TRBJ2-3; TRBD1 matches at 8 bases. V trimming: 4 bases; J trimming: 4 bases; junction bases outside the gene matches: 14. This CDR3 region has 17 residues. From germline, CDR1 is SGHNT and CDR2 YYREEE (reference sequence). In DNA, the CDR3 is TGTGCCAGCAGCCCGATACCCAGGGGGCTAGCCCCAGATACGCAGTATTTT. Translation gives CASSPIPRGLAPDTQYF.

This chain joins TRBV30 and TRBJ1-4; the D is unclear. This CDR3 contains 11 residues. Germline CDR1 GTSNPN, CDR2 SVGIG (reference sequence). V lost 5 bases and J 8 bases, leaving 9 bases between the germline ends. In nucleotides, the CDR3 is TGTGCCTGGGGCCTGCGAGAAAAACTGTTTTTT. Protein product: CAWGLREKLFF.

The rearrangement links TRBV10-3 to TRBJ1-2, with D perhaps TRBD1 (6 bases). This CDR3 is built from 13 residues. The V and J ends lost 2 bases and 8 bases respectively, with 12 bases between them. Germline CDR1 reads ENHRY; CDR2 reads SYGVKD. CDR3 loop: CAISERTERGYTF. The CDR3 nucleotides are TGTGCCATCAGTGAGAGGACAGAGCGCGGCTACACCTTC.

CDR3 sequence: CASSQTRLAGGHEQYF. The CDR3 bases are TGTGCCAGCAGCCAAACCCGACTAGCGGGAGGCCACGAGCAGTACTTC. The chain recombines TRBV16 with TRBJ2-7; TRBD2 agrees at 13 bases. Losses at the gene ends were 2 bases for V and 5 bases for J; bases not matched to a gene: 6. The CDR3 spans 16 residues. Germline values: CDR1 KGHSY, CDR2 FQNENV.

The chain employs TRBV5-1 and TRBJ2-7; D is perhaps TRBD2 (6 bases). The germline gives CDR1 SGHRS, CDR2 YFSETQ. The CDR3 is 16 amino acids. Trimming pared 0 bases from V and 0 bases from J, leaving 13 bases between. The CDR3 coding sequence is TGCGCCAGCAGCTTGGCCGAGGTAGCGGACTCCTACGAGCAGTACTTC. Translated: CASSLAEVADSYEQYF.